This entry lists 14 T cell receptor beta chains sequenced from one sample in a study of blood T cell repertoires in COVID-19. Using immunoSEQ multiplex PCR, the repertoire was profiled, and TCRdb retains in-frame clones only, with some absent. Of 320,000 or so clones listed, around 90% are singletons. Sequences were obtained from PBMCs or T cells enriched from blood (not recorded which). The source is a man aged 55 to 69 who had recovered from COVID-19.

This clone has ten or more counts. V usage is TRBV4-2 and J usage is TRBJ1-4, with D possibly TRBD1 on 5 matching bases. This CDR3 comprises 15 residues. Germline CDR1 reads LGHNA; CDR2 reads YNFKEQ. Trimming took off 4 bases at V and 6 bases at J, with 15 bases between the two ends. The CDR3 nucleotides read TGTGCCAGCAGCCCAGGACGGGGGGATCATGAAAAACTGTTTTTT. Encoded protein: CASSPGRGDHEKLFF.

The CDR3 DNA reads TGTGCCAGCAGTGATACAGGGGGGGACATTCAGTACTTC. This encodes CASSDTGGDIQYF. This chain links TRBV12-3 or TRBV12-4 with TRBJ2-4; TRBD1 is a possible D gene (8 bases). This CDR3 is 13 amino acids long. Trimming took 5 bases from V and 8 from J, leaving 13 bases between them.

The chain is built from TRBV10-3 and TRBJ2-1, with 13 bases aligning to TRBD2. CDR1 ENHRY and CDR2 SYGVKD come from the germline V gene. With 4 bases clipped from V and 8 bases from J, the junction kept 11 bases outside the gene matches. The CDR3 is 17 residues long. The CDR3 is CAISGSLGTSGIHEQFF. As DNA, the CDR3 is TGTGCCATCAGTGGGTCTTTAGGGACTAGCGGGATCCATGAGCAGTTCTTC.

The rearrangement links TRBV7-9 to TRBJ1-6; D is possibly TRBD1 (6 bases). This CDR3 spans 14 amino acids. The germline CDR1 and CDR2 sequences are SEHNR and FQNEAQ (reference sequence). Trimming shortened V by 5 bases and J by 9 bases, and 14 bases separated the two germline ends. CDR3: CASSLQGEGSPLHF. CDR3 nucleotides: TGTGCCAGCAGCCTACAGGGAGAGGGTTCACCCCTCCACTTT.

The chain couples TRBV5-4 to TRBJ2-7; 11 nucleotides align to TRBD2. The CDR3 covers 16 residues. Unmatched junction bases numbered 9, after V lost 0 bases and J lost 7 bases. CDR1 and CDR2 from the germline V gene are SGHNT and YYREEE (reference sequence). The CDR3 loop reads CASSLGLAGPSSEQYF. The CDR3 DNA follows: TGTGCCAGCAGCTTGGGACTAGCGGGACCCTCTTCTGAGCAGTACTTC.

The chain carries TRBV5-8 and TRBJ1-3; D is unresolved. The CDR3 spans 16 residues. Trimming took off 1 base at V and 3 bases at J, with 14 bases between the two ends. Germline V lookup: CDR1 SGHTS, CDR2 YDEGEE. The CDR3 region has the DNA TGTGCCAGCAGCTTGTCTAGGCGTACCGGTGGAAACACCATATATTTT. Its translation is CASSLSRRTGGNTIYF.

This clone was recorded only once. This chain joins TRBV19 and TRBJ2-3; D possibly corresponds to TRBD2 (5 bases). The CDR3 runs to 13 residues. Looked up from germline, CDR1 is LNHDA and CDR2 is SQIVND (reference sequence). The V end lost 3 bases, the J end lost 6 bases, and 10 bases lay between the germline ends. CDR3 loop: CASSMDRGDTQYF. For the CDR3, the DNA is TGTGCCAGTAGTATGGACCGCGGGGATACGCAGTATTTT.

The V call is TRBV5-4, the J call TRBJ1-1, with a tentative D call TRBD1 (5 bases). In germline, CDR1 is SGHNT, CDR2 YYREEE (reference sequence). Trimming took 4 bases from V and 8 from J, leaving 18 bases between them. There are 14 residues in the CDR3. The CDR3 coding sequence is TGTGCCAGCAGCCGAGCCCCCGAGACAGCAGAAGCTTTCTTT. Translation: CASSRAPETAEAFF.

J is TRBJ2-7 and V is TRBV11-3; 9 nucleotides line up with TRBD1. The CDR3 is 12 residues long. Germline CDR1 and CDR2: SGHNT and YENEEA. Trimming at V came to 8 bases and at J to 5 bases, leaving 4 bases not matched to a gene. CDR3 region: CASLGQGHEQYF. The DNA for the CDR3 is TGTGCCAGCTTGGGACAGGGCCACGAGCAGTACTTC.

The chain links TRBV7-2 to TRBJ1-2; 7 positions match TRBD1. The V gene end was trimmed by 1 base and the J gene end by 4 bases; junction bases not matched to a gene: 6. CDR1 and CDR2 (germline): SGHTA, FQGNSA. The CDR3 has 15 amino acids. CDR3 bases: TGTGCCAGCAGCTTAGGGGCCGGGACAGCCTATGGCTACACCTTC. Its translation is CASSLGAGTAYGYTF.

This chain connects TRBV5-1 to TRBJ1-1; perhaps TRBD1 as D (5 bases). Trimming took 4 bases from V and 0 from J, leaving 13 bases between them. Germline V lookup: CDR1 SGHRS, CDR2 YFSETQ. The CDR3 runs 15 residues. The CDR3 nucleotides read TGCGCCAGCAGCCCCGGGGGGGGACTGAACACTGAAGCTTTCTTT. Translating gives CASSPGGGLNTEAFF.

The CDR3 region is CASSLAAGNTIYF. The CDR3 DNA reads as TGTGCCAGCAGCTTAGCAGCAGGAAACACCATATATTTT. The J gene is TRBJ1-3, the V gene TRBV7-9; D is unresolved. CDR3 length: 13 residues. The germline CDR1 and CDR2 sequences are SEHNR and FQNEAQ (reference sequence). The V end was cut by 0 bases, the J end by 4 bases, with 4 bases between.

The chain couples TRBV18 to TRBJ1-6; D is ambiguous. The V gene lost 3 bases and the J gene lost 0 bases, with 15 bases spanning the gap. The CDR3 contains 18 residues. Germline lookup yields CDR1 KGHSH and CDR2 LQKENI. CDR3 bases: TGTGCCAGCTCACCCATCCGGTCCGGTGGCTCCTATAATTCACCCCTCCACTTT. It yields the protein CASSPIRSGGSYNSPLHF.

This clone showed up just once. The chain carries TRBV19 and TRBJ2-3; 8 bases map to TRBD2. V dropped 10 bases and J dropped 6; count of bases not matched to a gene: 18. There are 16 residues in the CDR3. Per the germline V gene, CDR1 is LNHDA and CDR2 is SQIVND (reference sequence). CDR3: CAIQPRGGKLTDTQYF. The CDR3 DNA is TGTGCCATCCAACCTCGGGGGGGCAAACTGACCGATACGCAGTATTTT.